This T cell receptor beta chain is from a study of vaccination and CD4 T cells after COVID-19 (dated by TCRdb to between 2020 and 2023). Some background on the complete study: Convalescent patients had a positive SARS-CoV-2 result on nasal swab PCR, and of these patients, fewer than ten had mild disease and one had severe disease. Six males and four females were included in the convalescent cohort, with two Hispanic individuals, seven Caucasians, two Asians and one multiracial person represented. Two doses of either the Pfizer-BioNTech BNT162b2 vaccine (n=8) or the Moderna mRNA-1273 vaccine (n=2) were administered to participants. Post-COVID blood samples from convalescent patients were collected a median of about 100 days after diagnosis, with a range of about 35 to 161 days. Post-vaccine blood samples were collected a median of approximately 68 days after the second vaccine dose, ranging from about 14 to 241 days. For stimulating the cultures, overlapping spike peptide pools were used, derived from SARS-CoV-2 as well as from the common cold coronaviruses HCoV-NL63, HCoV-OC43 and HCoV-229E. Control cultures received a CEFX viral epitope pool as the positive control, an HIV-1 Nef peptide pool as the negative control, or no peptide. The spike-specific CD4+ TCR repertoire was compared before and after mRNA vaccination in over 9 COVID-19 convalescent patients and a handful of infection-naive healthy vaccine recipients.

What the work shows at the level of the full study, not this receptor alone: The study included relatively few convalescent patients and did not analyze early timepoints after natural infection. Although the median number of SARS-CoV-2-reactive clonotypes went up from fewer than 25 after infection to 35 to 40 after vaccination, the increase was not significant. In convalescent patients, a median approximately 83% of post-vaccine SARS-CoV-2-reactive clones were detected only after vaccination, suggesting vaccine-specific priming. Of the vaccine-specific clones in convalescent patients, 304 of 307, or nearly all, reacted only to SARS-CoV-2 spike and did not cross-react with common cold coronaviruses.

What this sample's treatment or condition label stands for: roughly 10-day PBMC culture with coronavirus spike peptide pools or control peptides (ViraFEST assay). The ViraFEST assay was used in the study, in which antigen-specific T cells were expanded with peptide pools and expanded clonotypes were subsequently identified by TCR sequencing. Positive SARS-CoV-2 PCR tests in the convalescent patients dated from March to December 2020, before Alpha, Beta and Delta variants emerged in the United States. Over 1.5 million PBMCs per well were cultured in IMDM with approximately 4.9% human AB serum and roughly 9.3 IU/ml IL-2, plus 10 ug/ml peptide pools. On days 3 and 7, half of the culture medium was replaced with fresh IL-2-containing medium. After about nine days of culture, CD4+ T cells were isolated by negative selection with the EasySep CD4+ T cell isolation kit. PBMCs were separated from whole blood using Ficoll-Paque Plus gradient centrifugation and then either used fresh or cryopreserved at -140C. Each culture condition was generally run in triplicate wells.

From the germline V gene (reference sequence), CDR1 is LNHDA and CDR2 is SQIVND. The CDR3, from cysteine to phenylalanine, totals 13 residues. Left in the record is the CDR3 DNA by itself, 39 bases read in frame from the first base. Trimming removed 3 bases from V and 6 bases from J, leaving 11 bases between the germline ends. This clonotype came up a few times. Its antigen specificity is not known. No per-base quality is available; no much larger clone lies one base away. Receptor libraries were prepared by PCR. DNA from cultured CD4+ T cells was subjected to TCR sequencing with the Oncomine TCR Beta short-read assay at the Johns Hopkins FTIC core. Genomic DNA was extracted from the cultured CD4+ T cells with the QIAamp micro DNA kit. Oncomine TCR Beta libraries made from cultured CD4+ T cells were pooled using unique dual indexes and sequenced on an Illumina iSeq 100. Per the original workflow: Non-productive sequences were removed, and CDR3s that did not start with C, did not end with F or W, or were shorter than 7 amino acids were discarded. The MANAFEST web application identified antigen-specific clonotypes by comparing peptide-stimulated wells against reference wells and other culture wells. Positive clones required FDR below 0.05, an odds ratio above 5, and productive frequency above 0.1% in at least two of three replicate wells. A clonotype counted as cross-reactive if it showed significant expansion both in the SARS-CoV-2 spike wells and in at least one common cold coronavirus spike condition. CDR3 homology was assessed with Levenshtein distances (stringdist) and unrooted phylogenetic trees (ape) in R version 3.6.1. The public reads were run again by TCRdb, first through fastp at Q25 and then through MiXCR, and only productive beta chains were kept. Merged by CDR3 protein, the rows form single entries marked with the most common genes and DNA. TCRdb assigned the V and J calls; the authors' analysis was not used. For this sample the table gives 8,500 to 13,000 distinct CDR3 sequences, of which about 38% were detected only once. The top ten clones comprise around a tenth of the sample.

Specimen: CD4+ T cells from blood, cultured in vitro, collected after SARS-CoV-2 vaccination. This chain is built from TRBV19 and TRBJ1-1; D gene: possibly TRBD1, on 5 matching bases. The sequence derives from a human donor who had recovered from COVID-19. CDR3 protein: CASSMGDVAEAFF. The nucleotides read TGTGCCAGTAGTATGGGGGATGTCGCTGAAGCTTTCTTT.